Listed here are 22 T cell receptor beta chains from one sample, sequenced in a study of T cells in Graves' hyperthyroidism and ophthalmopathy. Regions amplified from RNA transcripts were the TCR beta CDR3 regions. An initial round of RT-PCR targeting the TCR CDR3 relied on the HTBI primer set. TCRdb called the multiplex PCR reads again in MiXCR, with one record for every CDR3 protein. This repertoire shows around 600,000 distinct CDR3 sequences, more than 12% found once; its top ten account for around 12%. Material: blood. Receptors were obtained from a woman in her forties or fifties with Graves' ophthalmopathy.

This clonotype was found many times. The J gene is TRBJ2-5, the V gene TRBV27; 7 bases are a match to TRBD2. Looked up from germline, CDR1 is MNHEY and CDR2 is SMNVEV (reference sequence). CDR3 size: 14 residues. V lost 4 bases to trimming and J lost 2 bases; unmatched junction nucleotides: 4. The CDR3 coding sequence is TGTGCCAGCAGTTCGGAGGGACTACAAGAGACCCAGTACTTC. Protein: CASSSEGLQETQYF.

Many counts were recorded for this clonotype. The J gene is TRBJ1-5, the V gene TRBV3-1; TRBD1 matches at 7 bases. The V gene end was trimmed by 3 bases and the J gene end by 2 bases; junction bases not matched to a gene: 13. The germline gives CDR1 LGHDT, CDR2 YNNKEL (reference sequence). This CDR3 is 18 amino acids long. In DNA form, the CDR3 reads TGTGCCAGCAGCCACGGGACAGAGGGCATCTTGGGCAATCAGCCCCAGCATTTT. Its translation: CASSHGTEGILGNQPQHF. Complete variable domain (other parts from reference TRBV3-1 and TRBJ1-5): DTAVSQTPKYLVTQMGNDKSIKCEQNLGHDTMYWYKQDSKKFLKIMFSYNNKELIINETVPNRFSPKSPDKAHLNLHINSLELGDSAVYFCASSHGTEGILGNQPQHFGDGTRLSIL.

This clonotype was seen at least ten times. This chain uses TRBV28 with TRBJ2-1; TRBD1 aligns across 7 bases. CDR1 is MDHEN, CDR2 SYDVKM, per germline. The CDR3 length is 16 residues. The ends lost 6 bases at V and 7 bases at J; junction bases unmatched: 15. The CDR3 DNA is TGTGCCAGCAGCCCCGTGACAGGGAGTATCAAGAATGAGCAGTTCTTC. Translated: CASSPVTGSIKNEQFF.

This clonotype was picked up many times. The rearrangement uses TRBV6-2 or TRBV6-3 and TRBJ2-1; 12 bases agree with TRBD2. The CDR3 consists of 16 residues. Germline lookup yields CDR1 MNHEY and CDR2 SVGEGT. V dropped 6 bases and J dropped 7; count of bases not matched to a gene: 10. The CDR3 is CASRPRTSGNRNEQFF. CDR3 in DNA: TGTGCCAGCAGGCCCCGGACTAGCGGGAATAGGAATGAGCAGTTCTTC.

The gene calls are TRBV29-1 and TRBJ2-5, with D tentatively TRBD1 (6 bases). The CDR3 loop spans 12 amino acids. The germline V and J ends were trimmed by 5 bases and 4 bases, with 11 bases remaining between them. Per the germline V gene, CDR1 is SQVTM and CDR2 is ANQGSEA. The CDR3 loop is CSVWGQTETQYF. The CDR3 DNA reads TGCAGCGTTTGGGGACAAACAGAGACCCAGTACTTC.

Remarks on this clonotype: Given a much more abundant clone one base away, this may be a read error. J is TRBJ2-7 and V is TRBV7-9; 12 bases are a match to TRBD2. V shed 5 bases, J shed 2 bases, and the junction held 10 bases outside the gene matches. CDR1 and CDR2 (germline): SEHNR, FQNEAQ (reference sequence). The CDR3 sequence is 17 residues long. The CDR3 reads CASSPPTGTSGPYEQYF. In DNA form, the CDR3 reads TGTGCCAGCAGCCCCCCCACCGGGACTAGCGGGCCCTACGAGCAGTACTTC.

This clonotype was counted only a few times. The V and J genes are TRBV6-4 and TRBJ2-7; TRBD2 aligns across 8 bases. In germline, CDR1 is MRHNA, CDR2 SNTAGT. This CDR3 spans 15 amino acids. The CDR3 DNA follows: TGTGCACTGAAACAAAGAGCGGGAGCAACCTACGAGCAGTACTTC. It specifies CALKQRAGATYEQYF.

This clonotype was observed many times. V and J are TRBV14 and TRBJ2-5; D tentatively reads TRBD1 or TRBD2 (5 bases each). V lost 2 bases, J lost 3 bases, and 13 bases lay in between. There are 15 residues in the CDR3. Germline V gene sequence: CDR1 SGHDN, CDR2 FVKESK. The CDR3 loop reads CASSQTGTGKETQYF. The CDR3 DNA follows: TGTGCCAGCAGCCAAACCGGGACGGGAAAAGAGACCCAGTACTTC. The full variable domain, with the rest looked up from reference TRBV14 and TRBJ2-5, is EAGVTQFPSHSVIEKGQTVTLRCDPISGHDNLYWYRRVMGKEIKFLLHFVKESKQDESGMPNNRFLAERTGGTYSTLKVQPAELEDSGVYFCASSQTGTGKETQYFGPGTRLLVL.

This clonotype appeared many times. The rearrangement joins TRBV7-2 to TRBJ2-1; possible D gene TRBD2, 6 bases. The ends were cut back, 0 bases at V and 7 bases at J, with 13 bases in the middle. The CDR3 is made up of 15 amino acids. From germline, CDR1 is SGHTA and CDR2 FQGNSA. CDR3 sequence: CASSLAAQRGNEQFF. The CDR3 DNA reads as TGTGCCAGCAGCTTAGCGGCCCAACGGGGGAATGAGCAGTTCTTC. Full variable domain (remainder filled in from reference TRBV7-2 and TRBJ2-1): GAGVSQSPSNKVTEKGKDVELRCDPISGHTALYWYRQSLGQGLEFLIYFQGNSAPDKSGLPSDRFSAERTGGSVSTLTIQRTQQEDSAVYLCASSLAAQRGNEQFFGPGTRLTVL.

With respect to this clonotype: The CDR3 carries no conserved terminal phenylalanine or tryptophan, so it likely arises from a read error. For the CDR3, the DNA is TGTGCCAGCAGTTCTGGTCTAGCGGGAACCGGGGAGCTGTTTTCT. Translating gives CASSSGLAGTGELFS. The chain is built from TRBV27 and TRBJ2-2; 9 positions match TRBD2. Germline lookup yields CDR1 MNHEY and CDR2 SMNVEV (reference sequence). With 4 bases clipped from V and 5 bases from J, the junction kept 5 bases outside the gene matches. The CDR3 length is 15 residues.

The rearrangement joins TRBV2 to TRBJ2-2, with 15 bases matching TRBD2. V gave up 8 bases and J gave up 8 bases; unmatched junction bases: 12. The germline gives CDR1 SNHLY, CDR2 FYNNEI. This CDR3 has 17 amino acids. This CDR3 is CASARTSGRAGSGELFF. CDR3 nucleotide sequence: TGTGCCAGCGCTAGGACTAGCGGGAGGGCCGGGTCAGGGGAGCTGTTTTTT.

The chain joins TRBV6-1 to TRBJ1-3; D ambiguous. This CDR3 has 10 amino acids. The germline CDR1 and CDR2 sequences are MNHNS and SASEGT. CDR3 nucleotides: TGTGGACCTATTGGAAACACCATATATTTT. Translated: CGPIGNTIYF.

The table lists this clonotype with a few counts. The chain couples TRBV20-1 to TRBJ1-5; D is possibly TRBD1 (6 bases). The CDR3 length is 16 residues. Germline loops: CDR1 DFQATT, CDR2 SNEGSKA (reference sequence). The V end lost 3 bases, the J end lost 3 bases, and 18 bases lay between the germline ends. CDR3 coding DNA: TGCAGTGCTAGTCCGGGGGCAAGCGGTTTCAATCAGCCCCAGCATTTT. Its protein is CSASPGASGFNQPQHF.

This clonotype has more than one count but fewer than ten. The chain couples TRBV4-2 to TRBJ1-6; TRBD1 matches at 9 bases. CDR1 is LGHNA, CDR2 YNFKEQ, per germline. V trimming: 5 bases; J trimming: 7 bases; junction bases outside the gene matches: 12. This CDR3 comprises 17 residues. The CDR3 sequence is CASSSSPGTGNNSPLHF. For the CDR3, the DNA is TGTGCCAGCAGCTCCAGTCCCGGGACAGGGAACAATTCACCCCTCCACTTT.

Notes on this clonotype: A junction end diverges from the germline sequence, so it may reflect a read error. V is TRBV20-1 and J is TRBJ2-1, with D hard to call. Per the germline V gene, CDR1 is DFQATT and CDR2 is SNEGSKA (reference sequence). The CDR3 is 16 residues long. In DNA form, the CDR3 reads TGCAGTGCGACACCTCTCCAGCGAAGCTCCTACGATGAGCAGTTCTTC. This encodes CSATPLQRSSYDEQFF.

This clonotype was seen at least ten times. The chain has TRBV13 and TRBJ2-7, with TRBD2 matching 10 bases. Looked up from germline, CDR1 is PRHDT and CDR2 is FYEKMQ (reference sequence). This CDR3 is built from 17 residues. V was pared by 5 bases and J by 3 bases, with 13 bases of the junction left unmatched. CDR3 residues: CASSPGGVAGGVYEQYF. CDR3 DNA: TGTGCCAGCAGCCCAGGGGGGGTAGCGGGAGGAGTCTACGAGCAGTACTTC.

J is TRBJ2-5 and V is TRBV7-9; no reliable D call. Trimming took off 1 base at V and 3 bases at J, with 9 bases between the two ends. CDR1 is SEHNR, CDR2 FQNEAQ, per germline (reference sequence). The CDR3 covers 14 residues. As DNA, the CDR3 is TGTGCCAGCAGCTTAGTTCCCGGAAAAGAGACCCAGTACTTC. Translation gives CASSLVPGKETQYF.

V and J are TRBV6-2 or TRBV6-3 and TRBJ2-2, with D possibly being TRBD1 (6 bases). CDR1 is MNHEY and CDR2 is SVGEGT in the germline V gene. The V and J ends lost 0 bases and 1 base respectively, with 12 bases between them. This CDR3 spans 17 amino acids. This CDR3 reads CASSYSNRVWNTGELFF. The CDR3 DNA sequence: TGTGCCAGCAGTTACTCCAACAGGGTCTGGAACACCGGGGAGCTGTTTTTT.

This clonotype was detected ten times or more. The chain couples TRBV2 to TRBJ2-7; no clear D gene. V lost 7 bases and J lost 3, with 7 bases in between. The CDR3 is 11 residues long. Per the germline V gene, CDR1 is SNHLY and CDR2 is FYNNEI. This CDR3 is CASTVFYEQYF. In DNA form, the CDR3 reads TGTGCCAGCACTGTGTTCTACGAGCAGTACTTC.

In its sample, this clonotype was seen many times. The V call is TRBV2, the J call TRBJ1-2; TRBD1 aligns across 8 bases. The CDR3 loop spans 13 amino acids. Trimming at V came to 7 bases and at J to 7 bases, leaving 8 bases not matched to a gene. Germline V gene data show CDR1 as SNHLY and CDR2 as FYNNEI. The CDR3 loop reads CASTQGQAGGYTF. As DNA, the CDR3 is TGTGCCAGCACCCAGGGACAGGCTGGTGGCTACACCTTC.

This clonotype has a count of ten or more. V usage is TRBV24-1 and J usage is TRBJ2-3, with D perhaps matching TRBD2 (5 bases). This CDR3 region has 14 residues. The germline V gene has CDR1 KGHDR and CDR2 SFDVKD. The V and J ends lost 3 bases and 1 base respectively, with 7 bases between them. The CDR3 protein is CATSDPAGTDTQYF. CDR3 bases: TGTGCCACCAGTGATCCAGCGGGCACAGATACGCAGTATTTT.

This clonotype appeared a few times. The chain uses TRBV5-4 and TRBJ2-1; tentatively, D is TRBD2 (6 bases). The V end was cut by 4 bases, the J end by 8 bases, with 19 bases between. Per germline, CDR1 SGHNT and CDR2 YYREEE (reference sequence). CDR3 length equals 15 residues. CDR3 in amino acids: CASSPGVAESDEQFF. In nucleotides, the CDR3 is TGTGCCAGCAGCCCCGGGGTAGCGGAAAGCGATGAGCAGTTCTTC.